The 3 T cell receptor beta chains below come from one sample, sequenced in a study of immune characteristics of hereditary and idiopathic chronic pancreatitis. The pancreas tissue came from patients undergoing total pancreatectomy with islet autotransplantation. The method was immunoSEQ multiplex PCR; TCRdb's version includes in-frame clones alone and lacks a portion of them. Counted here are a few thousand clones, about 70% occurring once; the ten biggest clones make up around 7.8%. The sequencing input was pancreas tissue with hereditary chronic pancreatitis. The receptors were gathered from a human donor with chronic pancreatitis.

The chain combines TRBV6-2 or TRBV6-3 with TRBJ1-1; tentative D call: TRBD1 (5 bases). V was shortened by 2 bases and J by 1 base, with 17 bases between the two germline ends. This CDR3 spans 17 amino acids. Germline CDR1 is MNHEY and CDR2 is SVGEGT. In DNA, the CDR3 is TGTGCCAGCAGTTACGAGAGTGTCAGGGAGTGGAACACTGAAGCTTTCTTT. It yields the protein CASSYESVREWNTEAFF.

The chain employs TRBV12-3 or TRBV12-4 and TRBJ2-7; TRBD1 agrees at 7 bases. V lost 7 bases to trimming and J lost 12 bases; unmatched junction nucleotides: 15. The CDR3 spans 13 residues. The CDR3 loop reads CASNGQADSSRYF. The CDR3 DNA is TGTGCCAGCAATGGACAGGCAGACAGCAGCAGGTACTTC.

The rearrangement uses TRBV6-1 and TRBJ2-1, with TRBD2 matching over 9 bases. This CDR3 comprises 15 residues. Germline lookup yields CDR1 MNHNS and CDR2 SASEGT. The V segment lost 2 bases and the J segment 2 bases; nucleotides outside the gene matches: 1. For the CDR3, the DNA is TGTGCCAGCAGTGAAATAGCGGGGGCCTACAATGAGCAGTTCTTC. Residues: CASSEIAGAYNEQFF.